A selection of T cell receptor beta chains follows, all from one sample in a study of T-cell memory formation after mild COVID-19. TCRdb passed the 5' RACE reads through MiXCR, listing each CDR3 protein once. The sample holds 150,000 to 200,000 distinct CDR3 sequences, under 20% seen once. The sequencing sample was made of PBMCs or a T cell subset sorted from them (not recorded which). The receptors stem from an adult woman who had mild COVID-19 (a few samples of this study predate the infection). Cell type and time point are not known. CDR3s include the opening cysteine and the closing phenylalanine or tryptophan. Each record gives: CDR3 protein, CDR3 DNA, clone size, D gene, V gene, J gene. A D gene is named only where the DNA matches it firmly. The listing skips clone size in some rows; elsewhere it reads once, few, many or a size class.

CDR3 protein: CASSPWAPGTGELFF
CDR3 DNA: TGTGCCAGCAGCCCTTGGGCCCCGGGCACCGGGGAGCTGTTTTTT
clone size: few
D gene: -
V gene: TRBV2
J gene: TRBJ2-2

CDR3 protein: CASSLAGREVYTQYF
CDR3 DNA: TGTGCCAGCAGCTTGGCCGGAAGGGAGGTGTATACGCAGTATTTT
clone size: -
D gene: -
V gene: TRBV5-4
J gene: TRBJ2-3

CDR3 protein: CASSLEEGDKSFF
CDR3 DNA: TGCGCCAGCAGCTTGGAGGAGGGGGACAAATCTTTCTTT
clone size: few
D gene: -
V gene: TRBV5-1
J gene: TRBJ1-1

CDR3 protein: CASSEGPSGGNNEQFF
CDR3 DNA: TGTGCCAGCAGTGAAGGACCCAGCGGGGGGAACAATGAGCAGTTCTTC
clone size: -
D gene: TRBD2
V gene: TRBV6-1
J gene: TRBJ2-1

CDR3 protein: CASSLTPGGGNTIYF
CDR3 DNA: TGCGCCAGCAGCCTCACCCCCGGAGGTGGAAACACCATATATTTT
clone size: -
D gene: -
V gene: TRBV5-1
J gene: TRBJ1-3

CDR3 protein: CASSYPSPGDEQFF
CDR3 DNA: TGTGCCAGCAGCTACCCATCCCCGGGGGATGAGCAGTTCTTC
clone size: -
D gene: -
V gene: TRBV5-4
J gene: TRBJ2-1

CDR3 protein: CASSHPGQESYGYTF
CDR3 DNA: TGTGCCAGCAGTCATCCGGGACAGGAGTCCTATGGCTACACCTTC
clone size: -
D gene: TRBD1
V gene: TRBV4-2
J gene: TRBJ1-2

CDR3 protein: CASSQDRVLRDRGLQAFF
CDR3 DNA: TGTGCCAGCAGCCAAGATCGGGTCCTACGGGACAGGGGTTTGCAAGCTTTCTTT
clone size: few
D gene: TRBD1
V gene: TRBV3-1
J gene: TRBJ1-1

CDR3 protein: CASPVIGWVSGELFF
CDR3 DNA: TGTGCCAGCCCCGTCATAGGGTGGGTCAGCGGGGAGCTGTTTTTT
clone size: -
D gene: -
V gene: TRBV19
J gene: TRBJ2-2

CDR3 protein: CASSFTGGETQYF
CDR3 DNA: TGTGCCAGCAGTTTTACGGGAGGAGAGACCCAGTACTTC
clone size: -
D gene: TRBD2
V gene: TRBV12-3/TRBV12-4
J gene: TRBJ2-5

CDR3 protein: CASSLGGRGWETQYF
CDR3 DNA: TGTGCCAGCAGCTTAGGAGGCAGGGGTTGGGAGACCCAGTACTTC
clone size: many
D gene: -
V gene: TRBV7-6
J gene: TRBJ2-5

CDR3 protein: CASSEGASGAYNEQFF
CDR3 DNA: TGTGCCAGCAGCGAAGGAGCTAGCGGGGCGTACAATGAGCAGTTCTTC
clone size: many
D gene: TRBD2
V gene: TRBV5-4
J gene: TRBJ2-1

CDR3 protein: CASSARLGPQPQHF
CDR3 DNA: TGTGCCAGCAGCGCGCGACTGGGCCCCCAGCCCCAGCATTTT
clone size: few
D gene: -
V gene: TRBV7-2
J gene: TRBJ1-5

CDR3 protein: CAWSRGYQETQYF
CDR3 DNA: TGTGCCTGGAGTAGGGGGTACCAAGAGACCCAGTACTTC
clone size: few
D gene: -
V gene: TRBV30
J gene: TRBJ2-5

CDR3 protein: CASSGGTSGNLNEQFF
CDR3 DNA: TGTGCCAGCAGCGGCGGGACTAGCGGGAACCTTAATGAGCAGTTCTTC
clone size: -
D gene: TRBD2
V gene: TRBV7-2
J gene: TRBJ2-1

CDR3 protein: CASSLEGQGVSTEAFF
CDR3 DNA: TGCGCCAGCAGCTTGGAGGGACAGGGGGTGAGCACTGAAGCTTTCTTT
clone size: -
D gene: TRBD1
V gene: TRBV5-1
J gene: TRBJ1-1

CDR3 protein: CASSPGQAKEAFF
CDR3 DNA: TGTGCCAGCAGCCCGGGACAGGCAAAGGAAGCTTTCTTT
clone size: -
D gene: TRBD1
V gene: TRBV6-5
J gene: TRBJ1-1

CDR3 protein: CASSVDTEETQYF
CDR3 DNA: TGTGCCAGCAGCGTGGACACGGAAGAGACCCAGTACTTC
clone size: -
D gene: -
V gene: TRBV9
J gene: TRBJ2-5

CDR3 protein: CASSLAGLYEQYF
CDR3 DNA: TGCGCCAGCAGCTTGGCCGGATTATACGAGCAGTACTTC
clone size: few
D gene: -
V gene: TRBV5-1
J gene: TRBJ2-7

CDR3 protein: CASSSTLYNEQFF
CDR3 DNA: TGTGCCAGCAGTTCGACCCTATACAATGAGCAGTTCTTC
clone size: few
D gene: -
V gene: TRBV27
J gene: TRBJ2-1

CDR3 protein: CASSFRQGNYGYTF
CDR3 DNA: TGTGCCAGCAGTTTTAGACAGGGGAACTATGGCTACACCTTC
clone size: few
D gene: TRBD1
V gene: TRBV12-3/TRBV12-4
J gene: TRBJ1-2

CDR3 protein: CASSILTGGSYNSPLHF
CDR3 DNA: TGTGCCAGTAGTATCCTGACGGGAGGGTCCTATAATTCACCCCTCCACTTT
clone size: -
D gene: -
V gene: TRBV19
J gene: TRBJ1-6

CDR3 protein: CASSLKALAGGPDTQYF
CDR3 DNA: TGCGCCAGCAGCTTGAAGGCACTAGCGGGAGGGCCAGATACGCAGTATTTT
clone size: few
D gene: TRBD2
V gene: TRBV5-1
J gene: TRBJ2-3

CDR3 protein: CASSPIDGNEQFF
CDR3 DNA: TGTGCCAGCAGCCCGATAGACGGGAATGAGCAGTTCTTC
clone size: many
D gene: -
V gene: TRBV7-9
J gene: TRBJ2-1

CDR3 protein: CASRAAGGYNEQFF
CDR3 DNA: TGTGCCAGCAGGGCAGCGGGGGGATACAATGAGCAGTTCTTC
clone size: many
D gene: TRBD2
V gene: TRBV6-2/TRBV6-3
J gene: TRBJ2-1

CDR3 protein: CASSQEQRGRISDTQYF
CDR3 DNA: TGTGCCAGCAGCCAAGAACAGCGGGGGCGGATCTCAGATACGCAGTATTTT
clone size: -
D gene: TRBD2
V gene: TRBV4-2
J gene: TRBJ2-3

CDR3 protein: CASSFGQRETQYF
CDR3 DNA: TGTGCCAGCAGCTTTGGACAGCGAGAGACCCAGTACTTC
clone size: few
D gene: -
V gene: TRBV13
J gene: TRBJ2-5

CDR3 protein: CASSVAVGGGTGELFF
CDR3 DNA: TGTGCCAGCAGCGTAGCGGTGGGAGGCGGCACCGGGGAGCTGTTTTTT
clone size: few
D gene: -
V gene: TRBV9
J gene: TRBJ2-2

CDR3 protein: CASSQSRGAAGNGYTF
CDR3 DNA: TGCGCCAGCAGTCAATCGAGAGGGGCGGCCGGGAATGGCTACACCTTC
clone size: -
D gene: -
V gene: TRBV23-1
J gene: TRBJ1-2

CDR3 protein: CASSSQPGDEQFF
CDR3 DNA: TGCGCCAGCAGCTCCCAACCAGGGGATGAGCAGTTCTTC
clone size: -
D gene: -
V gene: TRBV5-1
J gene: TRBJ2-1

CDR3 protein: CASSLYSGNTEAFF
CDR3 DNA: TGTGCCAGCAGCTTATACTCAGGGAACACTGAAGCTTTCTTT
clone size: few
D gene: -
V gene: TRBV7-9
J gene: TRBJ1-1

CDR3 protein: CASTRGYYEQYF
CDR3 DNA: TGTGCCAGCACCAGGGGATACTACGAGCAGTACTTC
clone size: -
D gene: -
V gene: TRBV2
J gene: TRBJ2-7

CDR3 protein: CAWSFNTGGNYGYTF
CDR3 DNA: TGTGCCTGGAGTTTTAATACAGGGGGAAACTATGGCTACACCTTC
clone size: -
D gene: TRBD1
V gene: TRBV30
J gene: TRBJ1-2

CDR3 protein: CASMKELNQPQHF
CDR3 DNA: TGTGCCAGCATGAAAGAACTCAATCAGCCCCAGCATTTT
clone size: once
D gene: -
V gene: TRBV2
J gene: TRBJ1-5

CDR3 protein: CASSPDRVGYEQYF
CDR3 DNA: TGTGCCAGCAGTCCAGATAGAGTAGGCTACGAGCAGTACTTC
clone size: few
D gene: -
V gene: TRBV27
J gene: TRBJ2-7